One and the same sample provided the 2 T cell receptor beta chains below, sequenced in a study of cytomegalovirus exposure and HLA in healthy donors. PCR used 60 Vbeta primers and 13 Jbeta primers. Measured with immunoSEQ multiplex PCR; TCRdb has only the in-frame clones, and not every one. The table has around 150,000 clones, around three quarters seen once. Material for sequencing was PBMCs. The receptor source for this set is a man aged 35 to 55 in good health and CMV-seropositive.

This clone has only a few counts. The genes are TRBV7-9 and TRBJ1-1, with a possible D match to TRBD1 (5 bases). Germline V gene sequence: CDR1 SEHNR, CDR2 FQNEAQ (reference sequence). V lost 0 bases to trimming and J lost 1 base, with 6 bases between them. CDR3 length: 14 amino acids. The CDR3 DNA is TGTGCCAGCAGCTTAGCGGGGCCGAACACTGAAGCTTTCTTT. The encoded protein is CASSLAGPNTEAFF.

This rearrangement joins TRBV4-2 to TRBJ2-1; 7 nucleotides align to TRBD1. The CDR3 has 12 residues. V lost 2 bases and J lost 15; bases outside the gene matches: 7. The V gene's germline CDR1 is LGHNA and CDR2 YNFKEQ. CDR3 amino acids: CASSQNQGQVFF. The CDR3 DNA is TGTGCCAGCAGCCAAAACCAAGGACAGGTGTTCTTC.